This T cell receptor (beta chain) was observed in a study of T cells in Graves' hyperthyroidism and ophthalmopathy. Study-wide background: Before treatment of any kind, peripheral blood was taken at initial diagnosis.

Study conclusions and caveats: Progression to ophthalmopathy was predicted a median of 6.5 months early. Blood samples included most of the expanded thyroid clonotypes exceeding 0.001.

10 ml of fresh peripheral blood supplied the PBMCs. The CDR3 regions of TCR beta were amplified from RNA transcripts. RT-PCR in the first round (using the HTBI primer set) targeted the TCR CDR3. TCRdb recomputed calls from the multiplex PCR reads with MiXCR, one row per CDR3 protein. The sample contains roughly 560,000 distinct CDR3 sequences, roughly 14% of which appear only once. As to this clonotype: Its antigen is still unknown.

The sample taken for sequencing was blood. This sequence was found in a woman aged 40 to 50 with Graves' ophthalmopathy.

CDR3 nucleotides: TGCAGCGGCGGATTAAGCGGCTACGAGCAGTACTTC. It yields the protein CSGGLSGYEQYF. The chain uses TRBV29-1 and TRBJ2-7; TRBD2 is a possible D gene (5 bases). V was shortened by 7 bases and J by 3 bases, with 13 bases between the two germline ends. Germline CDR1 is SQVTM and CDR2 is ANQGSEA. The length of the CDR3 is 12 residues.